One and the same sample provided the 2 T cell receptor beta chains below, sequenced in a study of Ad26.COV2.S vaccination and SARS-CoV-2 variants. The repertoire was sequenced with immunoSEQ multiplex PCR; TCRdb's copy has only in-frame clones and lacks some. The table lists about 350,000 clones, about 87% of them singletons. Documented treatment: around 19 received Ad26.COV2.S at low or high dose, single or two shots; about five received placebo; per-sample allocation not given. It was on day 63 after the first vaccine or placebo injection that samples were taken. This sample comprised peripheral blood, obtained in a trial of Ad26.COV2.S vaccine versus placebo. These TCRs come from a person aged 18-65 years who received the Ad26.COV2.S COVID-19 vaccine or a placebo.

The chain is built from TRBV7-6 and TRBJ1-3; a possible D gene is TRBD1 (5 bases). Trimming pared 2 bases from V and 4 bases from J, leaving 18 bases between. This CDR3 spans 17 amino acids. Looked up from germline, CDR1 is SGHVS and CDR2 is FNYEAQ. CDR3: CASSLSGTPTLGNTIYF. CDR3 bases: TGTGCCAGCAGCTTATCTGGGACCCCGACACTCGGAAACACCATATATTTT.

The chain employs TRBV11-2 and TRBJ1-2, with TRBD1 identical over 7 bases. Germline V gene data show CDR1 as SGHAT and CDR2 as FQNNGV. The CDR3 is made up of 12 amino acids. The V gene end was trimmed by 5 bases and the J gene end by 12 bases; junction bases not matched to a gene: 9. CDR3 DNA: TGTGCCAGCAGCCAAACCGGACAGGTCAACACCTTC. It specifies CASSQTGQVNTF.